These T cell receptor beta chains were read from a single sample in a study of blood T cell repertoires in COVID-19. Libraries were prepared by immunoSEQ multiplex PCR; TCRdb keeps only in-frame clonotypes and omits some of them. This sample has some 120,000 clones, with about 80% found just once. Sequenced material: peripheral blood. These receptors were obtained from a woman between 50 and 59 years old with acute or convalescent COVID-19. The CDR3 runs from the conserved cysteine through the conserved F or W.

V gene | CDR3 protein
TRBV27 | CASSLELNTEAFF
TRBV25-1 | CASYRGPGELFF
TRBV7-3 | CASSLSGGAQTQYF
TRBV2 | CASSTRELFF
TRBV12-3/TRBV12-4 | CATSRAGGGYTF
TRBV7-8 | CASSLEIPQQTNSPLHF
TRBV7-2 | CASSLGKGLPINQPQHF
TRBV10-2 | CASRRTRTSGVDTQYF
TRBV5-1 | CASSLGTGEEQYF
TRBV11-3 | CASSLSSMSGSYEQYF
TRBV9 | CASSEDWNSPLHF
TRBV7-6 | CASSLASLQGDTEAFF
TRBV14 | CASSQMGLGGNTIYF
TRBV6-6 | CASNPLLAGGNNEQFF
TRBV7-9 | CASSLARQGSYEQYF
TRBV11-2 | CASSPGSSYNEQFF
TRBV5-1 | CASSRDRGETQYF
TRBV19 | CATRQGSYNEQFF
TRBV7-8 | CASSFTGTHEQYF
TRBV6-1 | CASSEDSGGATQYF
TRBV5-6 | CASSLWTTGGRTNEKLFF
TRBV6-5 | CASSYGEENYGYTF
TRBV19 | CASTPRGHQGSNQPQHF
TRBV19 | CASSIGGKNTEAFF
TRBV6-5 | CASSYSTGGNQPQHF
TRBV7-2 | CASSLAGNGANVLTF
TRBV18 | CASSGQGANQPQHF
TRBV21-1 | CASSQPPGEKLFF
TRBV27 | CASRDRQSNTEAFF
TRBV30 | CAWSLGGTDTQYF
TRBV12-3/TRBV12-4 | CASSYQGGLQYF
TRBV12-3/TRBV12-4 | CASSFRVSEQYF
TRBV19 | CASSIRTENQPQHF
TRBV5-1 | CASSLVWGRSTDTQYF
TRBV27 | CASSLGQANTEAFF
TRBV2 | CASSEGPTGVIYGYTF
TRBV21-1 | CASSTTQFRQGDIQYF
TRBV18 | CASSPGQGMGEKLFF
TRBV9 | CASSVVAVPYNEQFF
TRBV11-2 | CASSLGAGGSNEQFF